The present T cell receptor beta chain was sequenced within a study of human T cells and chemical hapten exposure. Findings and limits, study-wide: While controls formed fewer of them, expanded TCRs formed significantly more large CDR3 similarity clusters.

Turning to this clonotype: Its antigen remains unknown.

TCRdb analysed the RACE reads with MiXCR anew, one entry per CDR3 protein. The sample has just under 40,000 distinct CDR3 sequences, roughly 12% seen once. Regarding time point: patch test 3, about 24 weeks after DPC sensitization. Documented treatment: therapeutic diphenylcyclopropenone sensitization with weekly scalp DPC. Blood, whole and unfractionated, served as the source for total RNA extraction. CDR3 length equals 14 residues. V trimming: 7 bases; J trimming: 2 bases; junction bases outside the gene matches: 8. Germline CDR1 reads MDHEN; CDR2 reads SYDVKM. This TCR was sampled from a woman in her thirties or forties with alopecia areata. Some clones in this sample may be carry-over from other donors' samples. The chain uses TRBV28 and TRBJ2-7; 7 bases are shared with TRBD1. The sequencing here drew on whole blood, taken in connection with sensitization to the hapten diphenylcyclopropenone (DPC). The CDR3 spells CASNVQGTPYEQYF. CDR3 sequence (DNA): TGTGCCAGCAACGTACAGGGGACCCCCTACGAGCAGTACTTC.